This T cell receptor (beta chain) was identified during a study of early stage breast cancer tumors. Whole-study findings and limits: In 14 of 16 patients, blood comparison separated tumor from normal breast.

TCRdb keeps only in-frame clones here, not all; method: immunoSEQ multiplex PCR. The data hold approximately 17,000 clones, with 65% to 85% observed a single time. Of note for this clone: Antigen specificity is unknown.

The TCR comes from a person aged 70 to 85 with breast cancer. The sample was blood.

DNA of the CDR3: TGTGCCAGCAGTGCACAGGGGGAAAAACTGTTTTTT. Its protein product is CASSAQGEKLFF. The rearrangement joins TRBV6-1 to TRBJ1-4, with 7 bases lining up with TRBD1. CDR1 and CDR2 from the germline V gene are MNHNS and SASEGT. J lost 8 bases, V lost 4 bases, and 1 base had no gene match. The CDR3 sequence is 12 residues long.